Given below is one TCR beta chain in context. The antigen is unknown. The germline gene is not matched at one end of the junction; a read error may be the cause. TCRdb recomputed calls from the reads with MiXCR, one row per CDR3 protein. The sample has 100,000 to 150,000 distinct CDR3 sequences; approximately 30% are singletons. This specimen comes from a study of T cell repertoires in cytomegalovirus infection. The sample consisted of CD8+ T cells from cultured PBMCs, taken from culture after CMV antigen stimulation. This receptor was obtained from a human donor in good health (CMV status not recorded). Some clones in this sample may be carry-over from other donors' samples.

CDR3 residues: CAGSSPREPQHF. The CDR3, as DNA: TGTGCCGGCAGCTCACCTCGGGAGCCCCAGCATTTT. V usage is TRBV7-9 and J usage is TRBJ1-5; D not resolved. In germline, CDR1 is SEHNR, CDR2 FQNEAQ (reference sequence). The CDR3 has 12 residues.